This TCR beta chain was identified during a study of shared clonotypes between healthy human individuals. Across the study: The donors, two women and a few men, were aged 18 to 49. Overall study findings and caveats: Generation probability values for non-shared clonotypes were lower than those for clonotypes shared by all four donors.

This table comes from immunoSEQ multiplex PCR, and its TCRdb copy is limited to in-frame clones, with some not included. The sample contains about a million clones, roughly 70% of which appear only once. Regarding this clone: The target antigen is unknown.

Every contributor of samples was a Caucasian grown-up residing in Nashville, Tennessee. CDR3 length equals 14 residues. Germline values: CDR1 SNHLY, CDR2 FYNNEI. J lost 8 bases, V lost 6 bases, and 12 bases had no gene match. This clonotype was sampled from a man aged 18 to 30 in good health. The chain is built from TRBV2 and TRBJ1-1, with 7 bases matching TRBD1. Sequenced material: memory CD4+ T cells sorted from blood. Specified subset: CD45RA-negative fraction. DNA for the CDR3: TGTGCCAGCAGAATGGGCCCAGGGGGGGAGGAAGCTTTCTTT. Its protein is CASRMGPGGEEAFF.